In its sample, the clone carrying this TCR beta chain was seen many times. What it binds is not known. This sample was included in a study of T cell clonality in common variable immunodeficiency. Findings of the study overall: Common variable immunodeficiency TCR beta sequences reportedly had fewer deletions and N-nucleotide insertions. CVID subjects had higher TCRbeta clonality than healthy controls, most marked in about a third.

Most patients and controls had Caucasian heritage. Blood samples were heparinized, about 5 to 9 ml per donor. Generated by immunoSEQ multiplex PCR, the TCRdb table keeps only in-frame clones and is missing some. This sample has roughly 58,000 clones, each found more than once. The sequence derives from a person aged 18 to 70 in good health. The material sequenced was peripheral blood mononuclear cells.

The sequenced CDR3 bases are TGCGCCAGCAGCCTACTGACAGGGCCCACTGAA. This encodes CASSLLTGPTE. The full CDR3 protein is CASSLLTGPTEAFF. The chain couples TRBV5-1 to TRBJ1-1; TRBD1 matches 7 bases. The read comes to an end 3 residues before the CDR3 does, leaving the germline J gene to fill in the end. Looked up from germline, CDR1 is SGHRS and CDR2 is YFSETQ. The V segment lost 4 bases and the J segment 4 bases; nucleotides outside the gene matches: 7. This CDR3 spans 14 amino acids. Full variable domain (remainder filled in from reference TRBV5-1 and TRBJ1-1): KAGVTQTPRYLIKTRGQQVTLSCSPISGHRSVSWYQQTPGQGLQFLFEYFSETQRNKGNFPGRFSGRQFSNSRSEMNVSTLELGDSALYLCASSLLTGPTEAFFGQGTRLTVV.